The sequence of this T cell receptor (beta chain) was determined in a study of a mutant IDH1 vaccine in newly diagnosed glioma. Study at large: Averaging approximately 40 years of age, treated patients were approximately 60% male and about 38% female.

This clone was observed a few times. As yet, its antigen is unknown. Sample time point: week 5, during vaccination. Each vaccine dose was 300 ug of mutant IDH1 20-mer peptide, with topical imiquimod. The trim removed 2 bases at V and 2 bases at J, leaving 8 bases unmatched. The CDR3 has 17 residues. Per germline, CDR1 KGHSH and CDR2 LQKENI. Profiling relied on immunoSEQ multiplex PCR, and the TCRdb table lists in-frame clones only, not all of them. The table includes 50,000 to 55,000 clones, roughly 73% detected once. The clonotype originates from a middle-aged man with glioma. This sample comprised PBMCs, obtained from a glioma patient whose treatment included an IDH1 peptide vaccine. This sequence joins TRBV18 and TRBJ2-3; 9 nucleotides match TRBD1. CDR3 DNA: TGTGCCAGCTCACCAACGCCGGGACAGGGAGACACAGATACGCAGTATTTT. As protein: CASSPTPGQGDTDTQYF. The full variable domain, in which reference TRBV18 and TRBJ2-3 provide the parts outside the CDR3, is NAGVMQNPRHLVRRRGQEARLRCSPMKGHSHVYWYRQLPEEGLKFMVYLQKENIIDESGMPKERFSAEFPKEGPSILRIQQVVRGDSAAYFCASSPTPGQGDTDTQYFGPGTRLTVL.